Detailed here is one T cell receptor beta chain. Original methodology: Researchers report that nucleated cell counts were estimated from reference gene primer amplification. Measured with immunoSEQ multiplex PCR; TCRdb has only the in-frame clones, and not every one. V and J calls and clone size are given by that table; D and trimming were obtained from the DNA. The sample gives around 80,000 clones, roughly 77% of which show up once; approximately 5.7% is in the top ten. V lost 3 bases, J lost 2 bases, and 10 bases stayed unmatched. The CDR3 loop spans 18 amino acids. In germline, CDR1 is KGHDR, CDR2 SFDVKD. This specimen belongs to a study of blood T cell repertoires in COVID-19. As for the study in general: COVID-19 samples collected from the United States, Italy and Spain covered acute and convalescent phases. In each case, the material was cDNA or gDNA derived from T cells, B-cell-depleted T cells, or PBMCs.

This rearrangement joins TRBV24-1 to TRBJ2-7; TRBD2 matches at 12 bases. The sample taken for sequencing was peripheral blood. This TCR was recovered from a middle-aged man with active or convalescent COVID-19. The CDR3 DNA sequence: TGTGCCACCAGTGATCCCCCGGAGACTAGCGGGGGTGCCTACGAGCAGTACTTC. Encoded protein: CATSDPPETSGGAYEQYF.